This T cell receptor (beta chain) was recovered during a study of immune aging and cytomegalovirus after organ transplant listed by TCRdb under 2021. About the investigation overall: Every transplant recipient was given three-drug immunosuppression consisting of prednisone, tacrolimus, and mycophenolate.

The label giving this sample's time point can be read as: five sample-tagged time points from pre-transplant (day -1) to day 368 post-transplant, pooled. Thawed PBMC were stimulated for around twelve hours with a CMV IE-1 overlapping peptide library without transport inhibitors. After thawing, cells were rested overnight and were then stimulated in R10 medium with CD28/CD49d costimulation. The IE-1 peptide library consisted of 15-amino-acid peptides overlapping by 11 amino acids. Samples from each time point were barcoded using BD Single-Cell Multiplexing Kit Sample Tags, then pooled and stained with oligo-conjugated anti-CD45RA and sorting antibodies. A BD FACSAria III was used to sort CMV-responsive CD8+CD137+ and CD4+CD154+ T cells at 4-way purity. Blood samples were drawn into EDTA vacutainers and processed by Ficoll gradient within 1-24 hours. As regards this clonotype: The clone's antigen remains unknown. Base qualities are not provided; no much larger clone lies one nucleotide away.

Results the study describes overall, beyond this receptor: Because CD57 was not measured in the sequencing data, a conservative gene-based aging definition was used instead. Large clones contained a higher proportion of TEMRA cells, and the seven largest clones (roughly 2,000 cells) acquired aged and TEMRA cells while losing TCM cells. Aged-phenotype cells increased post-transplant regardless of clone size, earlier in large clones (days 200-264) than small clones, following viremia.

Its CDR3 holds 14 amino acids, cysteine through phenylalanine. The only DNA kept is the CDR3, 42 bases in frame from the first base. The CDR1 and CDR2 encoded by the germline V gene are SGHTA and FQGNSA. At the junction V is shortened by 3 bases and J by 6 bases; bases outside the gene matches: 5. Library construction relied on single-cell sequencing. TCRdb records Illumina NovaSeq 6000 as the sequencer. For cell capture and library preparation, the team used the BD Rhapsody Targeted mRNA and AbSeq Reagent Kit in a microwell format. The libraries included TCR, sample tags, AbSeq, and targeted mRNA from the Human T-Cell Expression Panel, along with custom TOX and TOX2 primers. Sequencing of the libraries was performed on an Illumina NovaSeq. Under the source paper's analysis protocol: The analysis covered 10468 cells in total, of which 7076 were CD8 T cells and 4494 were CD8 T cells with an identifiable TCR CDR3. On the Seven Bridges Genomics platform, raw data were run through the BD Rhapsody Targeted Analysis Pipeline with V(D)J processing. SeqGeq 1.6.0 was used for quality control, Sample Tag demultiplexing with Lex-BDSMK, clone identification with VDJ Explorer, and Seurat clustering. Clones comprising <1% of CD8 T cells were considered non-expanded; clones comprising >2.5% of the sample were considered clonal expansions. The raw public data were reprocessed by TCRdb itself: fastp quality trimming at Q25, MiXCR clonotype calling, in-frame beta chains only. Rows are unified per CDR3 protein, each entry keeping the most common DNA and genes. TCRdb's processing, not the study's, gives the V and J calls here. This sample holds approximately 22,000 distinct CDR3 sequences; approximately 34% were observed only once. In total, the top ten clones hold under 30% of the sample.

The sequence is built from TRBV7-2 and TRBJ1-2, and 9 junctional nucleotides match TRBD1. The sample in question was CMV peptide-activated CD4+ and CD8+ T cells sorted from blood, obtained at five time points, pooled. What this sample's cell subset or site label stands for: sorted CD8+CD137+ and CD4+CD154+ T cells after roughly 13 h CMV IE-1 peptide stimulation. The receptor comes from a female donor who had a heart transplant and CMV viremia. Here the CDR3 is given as CASSLSQGADGYTF. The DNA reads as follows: TGTGCCAGCAGCTTGTCACAGGGGGCTGATGGCTACACCTTC.